This passage covers 9 T cell receptor beta chains from one sample sequenced in a study of T cells after yellow fever vaccination. A single record per CDR3 protein comes from TCRdb applying MiXCR to the 5' RACE reads. In the table there are a few hundred thousand distinct CDR3 sequences, roughly 8.7% of which are singletons. Sequenced here: CD4+ T cells sorted from PBMCs, sampled 5 days after the yellow fever booster vaccination. All receptors derive from a man aged 18 to 30 who received the YFV17D yellow fever vaccine.

This clonotype has more than one count but fewer than ten. This chain connects TRBV6-2 or TRBV6-3 to TRBJ1-3; no clear D. V lost 0 bases and J lost 7, with 10 bases in between. CDR3 length equals 14 residues. The germline V gene encodes CDR1 MNHEY and CDR2 SVGEGT. The CDR3 reads CASSYSSLRNTIYF. CDR3 bases: TGTGCCAGCAGTTACTCGTCTTTACGGAACACCATATATTTT.

This clonotype appeared a few times. The gene calls are TRBV7-3 and TRBJ2-2; D is uncertain. Germline CDR1 SGHTA, CDR2 FQGTGA. This CDR3 is 14 amino acids long. With 7 bases removed from V and 1 base from J, the gap between germline ends came to 10 bases. The DNA for the CDR3 is TGTGCCAGCACCCTACTAAGGAACACCGGGGAGCTGTTTTTT. Amino acid sequence: CASTLLRNTGELFF.

This clonotype turned up a few times. The V call is TRBV5-1, the J call TRBJ2-3; 13 positions match TRBD2. The V segment lost 4 bases and the J segment 2 bases; nucleotides outside the gene matches: 7. CDR1 and CDR2 (germline): SGHRS, YFSETQ. The CDR3 sequence is 17 residues long. In nucleotides, the CDR3 is TGCGCCAGCAGCCCAGGGACTAGCGGGGCTTCCACAGATACGCAGTATTTT. Residues: CASSPGTSGASTDTQYF.

This clonotype was seen ten or more times. This chain uses TRBV4-1 with TRBJ2-5, with 12 bases lining up with TRBD2. With V trimmed by 1 base and J by 1 base, 10 bases remained unmatched. The germline CDR1 and CDR2 sequences are MGHRA and YSYEKL. The CDR3 is 19 residues long. The DNA for the CDR3 is TGCGCCAGCAGCCAAGTTTATCTAGCGGGGGGGCCTTCCCAAGAGACCCAGTACTTC. Translating it yields CASSQVYLAGGPSQETQYF.

In this sample, this clonotype turned up many times. This sequence joins TRBV29-1 and TRBJ1-6; no clear D. In germline, CDR1 is SQVTM, CDR2 ANQGSEA. The V end was cut by 3 bases, the J end by 6 bases, with 9 bases between. The CDR3 loop spans 13 amino acids. CDR3 sequence reads: CSVEETSNSPLHF. DNA for the CDR3: TGCAGCGTTGAGGAGACATCTAATTCACCCCTCCACTTT.

The chain combines TRBV6-5 with TRBJ2-7; D is tentatively TRBD1 or TRBD2 (5 bases each). Trimming left V 8 bases short and J 4 bases short, with 18 bases between. Germline V gene sequence: CDR1 MNHEY, CDR2 SVGAGI. The CDR3 contains 14 residues. CDR3 amino acids: CASGTAAVHYEQYF. Here the CDR3 DNA reads TGTGCCAGCGGGACCGCCGCCGTACATTACGAGCAGTACTTC.

Ten or more counts support this clonotype. The gene calls are TRBV7-9 and TRBJ1-1; D might be TRBD1 (5 bases). Trimming stripped 6 bases from V and 8 bases from J, with 10 bases between. The CDR3 covers 11 residues. Germline loops: CDR1 SEHNR, CDR2 FQNEAQ (reference sequence). The CDR3 sequence: CASRGHLEAFF. CDR3 in DNA: TGTGCCAGCAGAGGACATCTCGAAGCTTTCTTT.

This clonotype occurred many times. J is TRBJ2-3 and V is TRBV7-2; 9 bases match TRBD2. J lost 7 bases, V lost 7 bases, and 6 bases had no gene match. The CDR3 is 13 residues long. Germline V gene lookup returns CDR1 SGHTA and CDR2 FQGNSA. CDR3 in DNA: TGTGCCAGCACCGCTGGACTAGCGTATACGCAGTATTTT. This translates into CASTAGLAYTQYF.

This clonotype was detected a few times. The chain employs TRBV6-2 or TRBV6-3 and TRBJ1-1, with D perhaps matching TRBD1 (5 bases). This CDR3 is 16 amino acids long. Between the trimmed V and J ends, which lost 0 bases and 1 base, there was a span of 12 bases. Germline CDR1 reads MNHEY; CDR2 reads SVGEGT. CDR3 protein: CASSYSTAWRNTEAFF. The DNA of the CDR3 is TGTGCCAGCAGTTACTCGACAGCTTGGCGGAACACTGAAGCTTTCTTT.